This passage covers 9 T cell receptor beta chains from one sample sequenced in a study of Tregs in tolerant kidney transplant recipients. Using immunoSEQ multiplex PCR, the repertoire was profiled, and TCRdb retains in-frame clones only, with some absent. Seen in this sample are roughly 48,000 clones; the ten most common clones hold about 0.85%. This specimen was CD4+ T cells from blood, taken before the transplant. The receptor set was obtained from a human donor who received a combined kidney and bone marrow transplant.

CDR3 loop: CASSERTGVEQYF. The part of the CDR3 DNA that was read is TGTGCCAGCAGTGAACGGACAGGGGTCGAG. The V call is TRBV6-1, the J call TRBJ2-7; 9 bases fit TRBD1. Coverage ceases 3 residues before the CDR3 finishes, and the germline J gene fills in the end. Germline trimming cut 2 bases from V and 6 bases from J; bases unmatched to any gene: 2. Germline CDR1 reads MNHNS; CDR2 reads SASEGT. The CDR3 runs 13 residues.

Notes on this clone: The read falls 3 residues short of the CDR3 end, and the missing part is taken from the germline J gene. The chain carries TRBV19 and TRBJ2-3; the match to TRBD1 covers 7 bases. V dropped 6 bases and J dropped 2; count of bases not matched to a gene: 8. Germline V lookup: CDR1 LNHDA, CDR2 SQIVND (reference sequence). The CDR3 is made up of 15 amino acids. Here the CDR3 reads CASSRQGSFTDTQYF. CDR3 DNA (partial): TGTGCCAGTAGCCGACAGGGTTCCTTCACAGATACG.

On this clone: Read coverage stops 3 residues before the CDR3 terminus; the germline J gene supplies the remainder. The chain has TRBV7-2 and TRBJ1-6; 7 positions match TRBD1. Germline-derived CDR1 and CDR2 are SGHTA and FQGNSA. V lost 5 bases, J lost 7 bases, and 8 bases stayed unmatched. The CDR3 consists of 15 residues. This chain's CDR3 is CASSTQQGRNSPLHF. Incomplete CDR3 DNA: TGTGCCAGCAGCACTCAACAGGGGAGGAATTCACCC.

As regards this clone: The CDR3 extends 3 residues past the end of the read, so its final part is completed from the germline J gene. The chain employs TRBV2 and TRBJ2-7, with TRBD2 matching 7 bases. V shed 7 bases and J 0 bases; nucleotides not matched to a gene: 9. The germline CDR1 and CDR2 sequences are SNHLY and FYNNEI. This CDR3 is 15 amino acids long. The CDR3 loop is CASTRSGTNSYEQYF. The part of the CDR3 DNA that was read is TGTGCCAGCACTCGTTCCGGGACTAACTCCTACGAG.

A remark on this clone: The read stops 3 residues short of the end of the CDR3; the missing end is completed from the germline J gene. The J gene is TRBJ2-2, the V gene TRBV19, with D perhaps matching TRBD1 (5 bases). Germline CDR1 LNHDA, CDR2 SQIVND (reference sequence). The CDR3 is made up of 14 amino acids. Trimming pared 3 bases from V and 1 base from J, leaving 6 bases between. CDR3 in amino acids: CASSIGQNTGELFF. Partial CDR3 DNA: TGTGCCAGTAGTATTGGACAGAACACCGGGGAG.

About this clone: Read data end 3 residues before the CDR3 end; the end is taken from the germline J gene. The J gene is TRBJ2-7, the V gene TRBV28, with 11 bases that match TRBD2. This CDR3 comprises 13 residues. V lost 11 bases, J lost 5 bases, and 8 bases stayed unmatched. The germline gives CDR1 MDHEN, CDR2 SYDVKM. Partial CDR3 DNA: TGTGCCGGAAGTAGCGGGAGGGCCCACGAG. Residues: CAGSSGRAHE. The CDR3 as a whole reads CAGSSGRAHEQYF.

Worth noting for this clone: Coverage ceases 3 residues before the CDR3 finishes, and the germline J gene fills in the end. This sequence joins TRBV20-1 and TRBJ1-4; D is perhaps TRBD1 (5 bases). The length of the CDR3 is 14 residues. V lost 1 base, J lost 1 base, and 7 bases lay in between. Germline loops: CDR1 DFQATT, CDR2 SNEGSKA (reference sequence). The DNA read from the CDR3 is TGCAGTGCTAGAGGGGGCGGAACTAATGAAAAA. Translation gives CSARGGGTNEK. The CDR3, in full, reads CSARGGGTNEKLFF.

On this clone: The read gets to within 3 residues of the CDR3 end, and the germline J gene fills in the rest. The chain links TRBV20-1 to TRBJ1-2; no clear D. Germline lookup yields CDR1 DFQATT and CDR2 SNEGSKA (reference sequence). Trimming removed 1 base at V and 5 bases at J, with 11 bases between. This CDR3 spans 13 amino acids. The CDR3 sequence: CSARATENYGYTF. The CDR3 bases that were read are TGCAGTGCTAGAGCTACAGAAAATTATGGC.

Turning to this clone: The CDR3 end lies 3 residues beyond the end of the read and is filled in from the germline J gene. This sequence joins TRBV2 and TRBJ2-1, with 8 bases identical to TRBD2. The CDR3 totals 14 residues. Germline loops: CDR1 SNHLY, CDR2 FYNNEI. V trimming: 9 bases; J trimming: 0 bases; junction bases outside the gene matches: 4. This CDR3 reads CAREREPSYNEQFF. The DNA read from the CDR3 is TGTGCCAGAGAGCGGGAGCCCTCCTACAATGAG. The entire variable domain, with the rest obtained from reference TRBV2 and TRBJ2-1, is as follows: EPEVTQTPSHQVTQMGQEVILRCVPISNHLYFYWYRQILGQKVEFLVSFYNNEISEKSEIFDDQFSVERPDGSNFTLKIRSTKLEDSAMYFCAREREPSYNEQFFGPGTRLTVL.